This entry is about one T cell receptor beta chain. It lacks a known antigen. No per-base quality is available; no much larger clone lies one base away. This record comes from a study of blood T cell repertoires in COVID-19 (dated by TCRdb to 2018 to 2020). In the study overall: Collaborator samples came from the United States, Italy and Spain and covered acute and convalescent phases of COVID-19. Subjects who had been exposed to COVID-19, were actively infected with it, or had recovered from it provided the deeply sampled blood TCRbeta repertoires that made up the dataset. The samples were drawn from the first 160 participants of the ongoing ImmuneRACE study and from some 1,300 subjects provided by 6 global collaborators. The prospective study material was composed of cDNA or gDNA derived from T cells, B-cell-depleted T cells, or PBMCs. A de-identified subject ID, COVID-19 status, age in years and sex were almost always included in the sample metadata. The repertoires were made available in a free public database intended to serve as a resource for research on the immune response to SARS-CoV-2. Where available, HLA class I and class II types were obtained from metadata supplied by the sample provider rather than from assay-based typing. Paper-wide results and their limitations: Clinical and demographic metadata were provided uncurated, with the amount varying by source and participant.

V is reduced by 3 bases and J by 4 bases, leaving a spacing of 12 bases between them. The CDR1 and CDR2 encoded by the germline V gene (reference sequence) are LGHDT and YNNKEL. The CDR3, cysteine through phenylalanine, is 14 amino acids long. Only the CDR3 region is kept as DNA, spanning 42 bases read in frame from base 1. The collaborating institutions used their own protocols to collect whole blood in K2EDTA tubes. For TCRbeta analysis, collaborators shipped samples as frozen whole blood, isolated PBMCs, or DNA extracted from either of those sample types. The immunoSEQ Assay, a bias-controlled multiplex PCR, was used to amplify TCRbeta CDR3 regions from genomic DNA. In the paper's pipeline: Nucleated cell counts per sample were estimated from amplification of reference gene primers within the assay. To quantify the absolute abundance of each unique TCRbeta CDR3 rearrangement, sequence reads were collapsed and filtered. For each sample, productive Simpson clonality was calculated by taking the square root of Simpson's diversity index across productive rearrangements. TCRdb re-hosts the immuneACCESS table, in-frame sequences only. Its copies lack some clones; in the studies checked, an unresolved V gene accounts for under half of them, and the cause for the rest is not known. V and J calls and clone size are given by that table; D and trimming were obtained from the DNA. The sample data list around 100,000 clones, and less than 85% of these were observed just once. The ten largest clones capture 24% of the sample.

The chain was built from TRBV3-1 (or the pseudogene TRBV3-2) and TRBJ2-5, with no confidently assigned D gene. Sequences were obtained from peripheral blood. The TCR originated in a human donor in a cohort sampled during active COVID-19. CDR3 loop: CASSQLWQAETQYF. The DNA reads as follows: TGTGCCAGCAGCCAGCTGTGGCAGGCAGAGACCCAGTACTTC.